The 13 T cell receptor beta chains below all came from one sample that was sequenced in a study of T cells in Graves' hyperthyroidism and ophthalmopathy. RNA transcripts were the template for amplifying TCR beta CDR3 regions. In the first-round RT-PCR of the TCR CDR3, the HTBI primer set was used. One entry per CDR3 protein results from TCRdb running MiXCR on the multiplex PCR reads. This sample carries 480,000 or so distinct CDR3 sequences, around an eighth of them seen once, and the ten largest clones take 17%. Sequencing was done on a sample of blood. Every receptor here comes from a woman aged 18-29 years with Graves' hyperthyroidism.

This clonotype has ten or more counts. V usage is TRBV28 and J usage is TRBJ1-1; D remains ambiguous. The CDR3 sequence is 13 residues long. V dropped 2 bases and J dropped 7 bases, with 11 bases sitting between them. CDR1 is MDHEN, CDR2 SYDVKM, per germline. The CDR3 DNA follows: TGTGCCAGCAGTTTACTCATCGAGAGTGAAGCTTTCTTT. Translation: CASSLLIESEAFF.

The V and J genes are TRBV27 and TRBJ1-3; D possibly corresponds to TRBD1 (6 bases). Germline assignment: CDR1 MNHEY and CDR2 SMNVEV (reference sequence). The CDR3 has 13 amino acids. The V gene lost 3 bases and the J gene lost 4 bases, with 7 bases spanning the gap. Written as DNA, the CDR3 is TGTGCCAGCAGTTTCGGACAGGGAAACACCATATATTTT. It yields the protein CASSFGQGNTIYF.

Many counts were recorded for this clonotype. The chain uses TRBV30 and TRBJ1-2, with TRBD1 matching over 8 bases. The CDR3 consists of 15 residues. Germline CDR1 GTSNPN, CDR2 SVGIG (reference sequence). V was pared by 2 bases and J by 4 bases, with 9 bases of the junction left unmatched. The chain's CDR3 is CAWSHKGQAFYGYTF. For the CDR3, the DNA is TGTGCCTGGAGTCACAAGGGACAGGCTTTCTATGGCTACACCTTC.

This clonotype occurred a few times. The CDR3 DNA reads as TGCGCCAGCAGCCTCCGGGAGGTCAATCAGCCCCAGCATTTT. It is translated as CASSLREVNQPQHF. This chain links TRBV4-1 with TRBJ1-5; D is unresolved. Germline lookup yields CDR1 MGHRA and CDR2 YSYEKL. Trimming pared 4 bases from V and 3 bases from J, leaving 10 bases between. CDR3 length: 14 residues.

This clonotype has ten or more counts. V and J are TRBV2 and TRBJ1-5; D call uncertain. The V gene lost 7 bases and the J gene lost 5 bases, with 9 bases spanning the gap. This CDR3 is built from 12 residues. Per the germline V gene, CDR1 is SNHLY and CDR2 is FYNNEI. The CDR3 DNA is TGTGCCAGCAAAGACATGGATCAGCCCCAGCATTTT. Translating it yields CASKDMDQPQHF.

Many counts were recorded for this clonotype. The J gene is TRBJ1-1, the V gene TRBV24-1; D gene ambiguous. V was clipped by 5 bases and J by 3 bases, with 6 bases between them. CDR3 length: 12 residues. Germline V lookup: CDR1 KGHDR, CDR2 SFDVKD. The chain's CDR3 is CATSGPHTEAFF. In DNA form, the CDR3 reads TGTGCCACCAGTGGCCCCCACACTGAAGCTTTCTTT.

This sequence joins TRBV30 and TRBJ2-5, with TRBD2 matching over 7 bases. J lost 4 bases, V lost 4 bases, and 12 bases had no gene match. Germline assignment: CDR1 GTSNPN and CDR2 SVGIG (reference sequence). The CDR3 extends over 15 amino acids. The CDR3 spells CAWTRRSSGLETQYF. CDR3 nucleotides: TGTGCCTGGACCCGAAGGTCTAGCGGCCTAGAGACCCAGTACTTC. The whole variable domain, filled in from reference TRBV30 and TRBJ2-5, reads SQTIHQWPATLVQPVGSPLSLECTVEGTSNPNLYWYRQAAGRGLQLLFYSVGIGQISSEVPQNLSASRPQDRQFILSSKKLLLSDSGFYLCAWTRRSSGLETQYFGPGTRLLVL.

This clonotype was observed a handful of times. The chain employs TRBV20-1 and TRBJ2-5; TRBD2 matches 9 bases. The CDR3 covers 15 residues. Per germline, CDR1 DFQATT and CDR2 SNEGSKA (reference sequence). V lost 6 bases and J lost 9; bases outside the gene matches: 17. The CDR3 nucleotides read TGCAGTGCACTTCAGCGGGGGGCCGAGTGGGGGGCCCAGTACTTC. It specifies CSALQRGAEWGAQYF.

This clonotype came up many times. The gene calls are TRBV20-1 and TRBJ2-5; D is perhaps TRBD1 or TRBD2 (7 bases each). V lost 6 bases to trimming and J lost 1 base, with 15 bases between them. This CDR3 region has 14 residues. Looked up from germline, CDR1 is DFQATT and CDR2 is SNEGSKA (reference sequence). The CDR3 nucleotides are TGCAGTGCCGGGAGCGGGGACAGCCAAGAGACCCAGTACTTC. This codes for CSAGSGDSQETQYF.

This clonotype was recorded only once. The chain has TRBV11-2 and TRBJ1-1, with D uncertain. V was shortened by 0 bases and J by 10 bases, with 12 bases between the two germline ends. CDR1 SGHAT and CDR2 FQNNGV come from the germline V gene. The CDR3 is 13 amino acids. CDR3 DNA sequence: TGTGCCAGCAGCTTAGATAACGGACTTGCAGCTTTCTTT. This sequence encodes CASSLDNGLAAFF.

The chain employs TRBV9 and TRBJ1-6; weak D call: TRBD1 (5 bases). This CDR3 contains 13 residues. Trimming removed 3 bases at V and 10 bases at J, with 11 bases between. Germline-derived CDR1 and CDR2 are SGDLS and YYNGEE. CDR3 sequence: CASSGGLVSPLHF. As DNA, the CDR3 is TGTGCCAGCAGCGGGGGCCTAGTGTCACCCCTCCACTTT.

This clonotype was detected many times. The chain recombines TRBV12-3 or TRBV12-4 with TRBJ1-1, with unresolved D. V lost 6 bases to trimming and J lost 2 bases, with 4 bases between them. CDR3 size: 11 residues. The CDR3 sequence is CASRSNTEAFF. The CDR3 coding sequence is TGTGCCAGCAGGTCAAACACTGAAGCTTTCTTT.

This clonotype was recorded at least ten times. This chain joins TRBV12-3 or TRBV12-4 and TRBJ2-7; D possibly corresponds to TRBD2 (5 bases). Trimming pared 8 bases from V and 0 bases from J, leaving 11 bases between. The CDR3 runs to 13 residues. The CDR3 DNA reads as TGTGCCAGCGTGGGAGACCTCTCCTACGAGCAGTACTTC. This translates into CASVGDLSYEQYF.